Listed below are T cell receptor beta chains from one sample, sequenced in a study of identical twins. Each CDR3 protein gets one entry after TCRdb re-called the 5' RACE reads with MiXCR. The profile shows roughly 690,000 distinct CDR3 sequences, around 6% of them singletons. Sequencing used naive T cells sorted from blood. All receptors derive from a man younger than 35 in good health. CDR3s include the opening cysteine and the closing phenylalanine or tryptophan. A D gene is named only where the DNA matches it firmly. Expanded clones get a size class; other rows say once, few or many, or leave the size out.

j_gene: TRBJ1-2
v_gene: TRBV20-1
abundance: many
d_gene: TRBD1
CDR3aa: CSARDIGGGETYGYTF
CDR3nt: TGCAGTGCTAGAGATATAGGAGGGGGCGAAACTTATGGCTACACCTTC

j_gene: TRBJ2-3
v_gene: TRBV3-1
abundance: few
d_gene: NA
CDR3aa: CASRQTRTTDTQYF
CDR3nt: TGTGCCAGCAGACAAACTAGGACCACAGATACGCAGTATTTT

j_gene: TRBJ1-2
v_gene: TRBV12-3/TRBV12-4
abundance: many
d_gene: NA
CDR3aa: CASKGGKTYTF
CDR3nt: TGTGCCAGCAAAGGGGGAAAGACCTACACCTTC

j_gene: TRBJ2-2
v_gene: TRBV10-3
abundance: many
d_gene: NA
CDR3aa: CAISDRTTNTGELFF
CDR3nt: TGTGCCATCAGTGACAGGACAACGAACACCGGGGAGCTGTTTTTT

j_gene: TRBJ2-5
v_gene: TRBV12-3/TRBV12-4
abundance: many
d_gene: TRBD1
CDR3aa: CASSPGQGARETQYF
CDR3nt: TGTGCCAGCAGTCCGGGACAGGGGGCGCGGGAGACCCAGTACTTC

j_gene: TRBJ1-1
v_gene: TRBV12-3/TRBV12-4
abundance: NA
d_gene: NA
CDR3aa: CASSTGFTAEAFF
CDR3nt: TGTGCCAGCAGTACCGGGTTTACCGCTGAAGCTTTCTTT

j_gene: TRBJ2-1
v_gene: TRBV15
abundance: NA
d_gene: TRBD1
CDR3aa: CATRRVIPSAQGVYNEQFF
CDR3nt: TGTGCCACCAGGAGGGTTATCCCGAGCGCGCAGGGGGTCTACAATGAGCAGTTCTTC

j_gene: TRBJ1-1
v_gene: TRBV11-1
abundance: many
d_gene: TRBD1
CDR3aa: CASSSHHLQGGGWFFEAFF
CDR3nt: TGTGCCAGCAGCTCGCATCACCTACAGGGGGGAGGGTGGTTTTTCGAAGCTTTCTTT

j_gene: TRBJ2-2
v_gene: TRBV5-1
abundance: many
d_gene: TRBD1
CDR3aa: CASSPDRGNTGELFF
CDR3nt: TGTGCCAGCAGTCCCGACAGGGGTAACACCGGGGAGCTGTTTTTT

j_gene: TRBJ2-4
v_gene: TRBV11-2
abundance: many
d_gene: TRBD2
CDR3aa: CASSLGNRAGRGKNIQYF
CDR3nt: TGTGCCAGCAGCTTAGGGAATAGAGCGGGAAGAGGCAAAAACATTCAGTACTTC

j_gene: TRBJ2-1
v_gene: TRBV12-3/TRBV12-4
abundance: many
d_gene: NA
CDR3aa: CASLKDSLREQFF
CDR3nt: TGTGCCAGCCTCAAGGACTCGCTACGCGAGCAGTTCTTC

j_gene: TRBJ2-1
v_gene: TRBV5-1
abundance: many
d_gene: TRBD2
CDR3aa: CASSLEVAGYNEQFF
CDR3nt: TGCGCCAGCAGCTTGGAAGTAGCGGGTTACAATGAGCAGTTCTTC

j_gene: TRBJ2-7
v_gene: TRBV4-3
abundance: NA
d_gene: NA
CDR3aa: CASSQDLLRDEQYF
CDR3nt: TGCGCCAGCAGCCAAGATCTATTAAGGGACGAGCAGTACTTC